The rows below give T cell receptor beta chains drawn from one sample of a study of blood T cell repertoires in COVID-19. Sequenced by immunoSEQ multiplex PCR; TCRdb stores in-frame clones only, minus some. The sample contains about 170,000 clones, approximately 86% of which appear only once. Specimen: peripheral blood. These receptors were obtained from a woman older than 75 with COVID-19, enrolled during active disease. Both conserved end residues are part of each CDR3. Each record gives: V gene, D gene, clone size, J gene, CDR3 DNA, CDR3 protein. A D gene is named only where the DNA matches it firmly. Only some rows state a clone size, as once, few, many or a class for expanded clones.

V: TRBV4-1; D: NA; size: NA; J: TRBJ1-1; DNA: TGCGCCAGCAGCCAAGGCTTCTCAATTAACTCCGAAGCTTTCTTT; CDR3: CASSQGFSINSEAFF
V: TRBV19; D: TRBD1; size: NA; J: TRBJ1-3; DNA: TGTGCCAGTGGGATTACAGGGGGAAGTGGAAACACCATATATTTT; CDR3: CASGITGGSGNTIYF
V: TRBV29-1; D: NA; size: NA; J: TRBJ1-1; DNA: TGCAGCGTTGAAACCTACAGGGCCGACACTGAAGCTTTCTTT; CDR3: CSVETYRADTEAFF
V: TRBV3-1/TRBV3-2; D: NA; size: NA; J: TRBJ1-1; DNA: TGTGCCAGCAGCCAAGGCCAGGGTGGTACTGAAGCTTTCTTT; CDR3: CASSQGQGGTEAFF
V: TRBV5-1; D: TRBD2; size: NA; J: TRBJ2-5; DNA: TGCGCCAGCAGCTGGAGCGGGGAAGAGACCCAGTACTTC; CDR3: CASSWSGEETQYF
V: TRBV7-3; D: TRBD1; size: NA; J: TRBJ2-5; DNA: TGTGCCAGCAGCGCCCAAACAGGGGGCCAAGAGACCCAGTACTTC; CDR3: CASSAQTGGQETQYF
V: TRBV5-1; D: TRBD1; size: NA; J: TRBJ2-1; DNA: TGCGCCAGCAGCTTCGGGCAGGGGGCCGGAAATGAGCAGTTCTTC; CDR3: CASSFGQGAGNEQFF
V: TRBV7-9; D: TRBD2; size: NA; J: TRBJ2-1; DNA: TGTGCCAGCAGCCTTAGCGGGAGCGGTGAGCAGTTCTTC; CDR3: CASSLSGSGEQFF
V: TRBV6-1; D: TRBD1; size: NA; J: TRBJ1-5; DNA: TGTGCCAGCAGTGAGACGGGACAGGGGGGCAATCAGCCCCAGCATTTT; CDR3: CASSETGQGGNQPQHF
V: TRBV2; D: NA; size: few; J: TRBJ2-7; DNA: TGTGCCAGCAGTTTGGACAAGACCGAGCAGTACTTC; CDR3: CASSLDKTEQYF
V: TRBV28; D: TRBD1; size: NA; J: TRBJ2-4; DNA: TGTGCCAGCAGCTCGGACAGGGTCATTCAGTACTTC; CDR3: CASSSDRVIQYF
V: TRBV7-6; D: TRBD1; size: NA; J: TRBJ2-5; DNA: TGTGCCAGCAGCCGCCTGGGACAGGCCGGAAGACAAGAGACCCAGTACTTC; CDR3: CASSRLGQAGRQETQYF
V: TRBV5-6; D: NA; size: NA; J: TRBJ1-1; DNA: TGTGCCAGCAGCTTACTTGGTGTTGGGACAACGAACACTGAAGCTTTCTTT; CDR3: CASSLLGVGTTNTEAFF
V: TRBV28; D: NA; size: few; J: TRBJ2-1; DNA: TGTGCCAGCAGCCGCCTCGGTCGTGAGCAGTTCTTC; CDR3: CASSRLGREQFF
V: TRBV6-5; D: TRBD1; size: few; J: TRBJ2-5; DNA: TGTGCCTCTGGACAGGCCAAAGAGACCCAGTACTTC; CDR3: CASGQAKETQYF
V: TRBV28; D: TRBD2; size: NA; J: TRBJ2-1; DNA: TGTGCCAGCAGCACCAGGGCTAGCGGGCTTTCCTACAATGAGCAGTTCTTC; CDR3: CASSTRASGLSYNEQFF